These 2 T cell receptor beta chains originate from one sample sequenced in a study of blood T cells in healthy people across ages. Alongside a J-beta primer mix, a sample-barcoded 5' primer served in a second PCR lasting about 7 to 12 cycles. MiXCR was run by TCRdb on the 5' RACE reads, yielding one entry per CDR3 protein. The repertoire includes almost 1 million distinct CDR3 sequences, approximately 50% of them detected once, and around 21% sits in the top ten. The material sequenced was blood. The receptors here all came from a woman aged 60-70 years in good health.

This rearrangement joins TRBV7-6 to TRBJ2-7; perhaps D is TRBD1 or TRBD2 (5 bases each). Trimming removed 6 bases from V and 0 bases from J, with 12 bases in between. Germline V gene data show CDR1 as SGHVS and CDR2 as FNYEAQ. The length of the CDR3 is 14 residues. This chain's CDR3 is CASSHTGRSYEQYF. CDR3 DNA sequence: TGTGCCAGCAGTCATACGGGACGCTCCTACGAGCAGTACTTC. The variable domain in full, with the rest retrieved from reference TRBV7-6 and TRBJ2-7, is GAGVSQSPRYKVTKRGQDVALRCDPISGHVSLYWYRQALGQGPEFLTYFNYEAQQDKSGLPNDRFSAERPEGSISTLTIQRTEQRDSAMYRCASSHTGRSYEQYFGPGTRLTVT.

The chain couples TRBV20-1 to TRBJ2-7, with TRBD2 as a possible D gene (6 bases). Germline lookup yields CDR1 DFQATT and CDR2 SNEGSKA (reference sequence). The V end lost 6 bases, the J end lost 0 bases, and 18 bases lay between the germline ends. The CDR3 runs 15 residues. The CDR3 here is CSAADWDSFSYEQYF. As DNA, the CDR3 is TGCAGTGCGGCTGATTGGGACTCCTTCTCCTACGAGCAGTACTTC.